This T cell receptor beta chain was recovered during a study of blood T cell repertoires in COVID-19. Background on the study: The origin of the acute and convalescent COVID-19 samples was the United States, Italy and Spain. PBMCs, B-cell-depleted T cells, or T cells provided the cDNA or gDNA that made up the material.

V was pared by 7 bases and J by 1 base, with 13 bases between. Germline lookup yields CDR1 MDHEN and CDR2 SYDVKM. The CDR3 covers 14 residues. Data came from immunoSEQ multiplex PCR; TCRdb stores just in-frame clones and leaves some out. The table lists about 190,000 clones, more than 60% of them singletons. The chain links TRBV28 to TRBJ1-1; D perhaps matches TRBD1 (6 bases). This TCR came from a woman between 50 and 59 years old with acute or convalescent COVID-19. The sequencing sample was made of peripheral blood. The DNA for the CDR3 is TGTGCCAGCAAGGGGGGGGCGAGGAACACTGAAGCTTTCTTT. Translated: CASKGGARNTEAFF.